Sequencing of this T cell receptor beta chain was carried out in a study of blood T cell repertoires in COVID-19. Study at large: COVID-19 samples from acute and convalescent phases originated in the United States, Italy and Spain.

This CDR3 spans 14 amino acids. V lost 3 bases to trimming and J lost 9 bases; unmatched junction nucleotides: 6. From germline, CDR1 is SGHTA and CDR2 FQGNSA. Method: immunoSEQ multiplex PCR; TCRdb's copy keeps in-frame clones and lacks some. The sample gives roughly 240,000 clones, about 79% of which show up once; about 2.3% is in the top ten. The sample taken for sequencing was peripheral blood. The TCR comes from a man between 40 and 49 years old who had recovered from COVID-19. V usage is TRBV7-2 and J usage is TRBJ2-1; 9 bases align to TRBD2. The CDR3 bases are TGTGCCAGCAGCTTCACTAGCGGGCGTGGTGAGCAGTTCTTC. Residues: CASSFTSGRGEQFF.